The 24 T cell receptor beta chains given below trace back to one sample, sequenced in a study of blood T cell repertoires in COVID-19. The data were produced by immunoSEQ multiplex PCR, yet TCRdb's version contains in-frame clones alone and is incomplete. The sample contains roughly 260,000 clones, around 87% of which appear only once. Sequenced sample: peripheral blood. The receptors originated from a woman in her 50s with acute or convalescent COVID-19.

The chain recombines TRBV20-1 with TRBJ1-5; D ambiguous. This CDR3 region has 14 residues. CDR1 is DFQATT, CDR2 SNEGSKA, per germline (reference sequence). V lost 3 bases to trimming and J lost 4 bases, with 13 bases between them. The CDR3 region has the DNA TGCAGTGCTAGTAGCAACCGAGATAATCAGCCCCAGCATTTT. This codes for CSASSNRDNQPQHF.

This chain connects TRBV14 to TRBJ2-1, with D maybe TRBD2 (6 bases). The CDR3 has 17 residues. V was clipped by 4 bases and J by 5 bases, with 21 bases between them. Germline CDR1 is SGHDN and CDR2 is FVKESK. DNA of the CDR3: TGTGCCAGCAGCCTCGCTGCTTGGGAGGTGGGCAACAATGAGCAGTTCTTC. The encoded protein is CASSLAAWEVGNNEQFF.

This chain joins TRBV30 and TRBJ2-1; D unclear. The V end was cut by 0 bases, the J end by 10 bases, with 4 bases between. The CDR3 has 10 amino acids. Germline V gives CDR1 GTSNPN, CDR2 SVGIG (reference sequence). The CDR3 is CAWSVREQFF. For the CDR3, the DNA is TGTGCCTGGAGTGTACGGGAGCAGTTCTTC.

This CDR3 is CATSDSSTSSGELFF. For the CDR3, the DNA is TGTGCCACCAGTGATTCTAGCACTAGTTCCGGGGAGCTGTTTTTT. The rearrangement uses TRBV24-1 and TRBJ2-2, with a possible D match to TRBD2 (5 bases). Germline V gene data show CDR1 as KGHDR and CDR2 as SFDVKD. This CDR3 is 15 amino acids long. V was clipped by 2 bases and J by 6 bases, with 12 bases between them.

This chain joins TRBV7-6 and TRBJ1-6; 8 positions agree with TRBD1. The germline V gene encodes CDR1 SGHVS and CDR2 FNYEAQ. CDR3 length equals 17 residues. Unmatched junction bases numbered 13, after V lost 5 bases and J lost 7 bases. As DNA, the CDR3 is TGTGCCAGCAGCCCCATGCCCCGGGACAGGCGAAATTCACCCCTCCACTTT. Amino acids: CASSPMPRDRRNSPLHF.

The V and J genes are TRBV28 and TRBJ2-5; maybe TRBD2 (6 bases). Germline V lookup: CDR1 MDHEN, CDR2 SYDVKM. Trimming cost V 2 bases and J 7 bases, with 11 bases left between them. The CDR3 runs 13 residues. The CDR3 coding sequence is TGTGCCAGCAGTTTAGCCGGGGGTGGGACCCAGTACTTC. Translation gives CASSLAGGGTQYF. The whole variable domain, remainder taken from reference TRBV28 and TRBJ2-5, is DVKVTQSSRYLVKRTGEKVFLECVQDMDHENMFWYRQDPGLGLRLIYFSYDVKMKEKGDIPEGYSVSREKKERFSLILESASTNQTSMYLCASSLAGGGTQYFGPGTRLLVL.

The chain is built from TRBV6-5 and TRBJ1-5; D perhaps matches TRBD1 (6 bases). Trimming cost V 8 bases and J 7 bases, with 21 bases left between them. The CDR3 consists of 15 residues. Germline V CDR1 and CDR2: MNHEY, SVGAGI. The CDR3 loop reads CASRGGGRLGQPQHF. DNA of the CDR3: TGTGCCAGCCGAGGGGGGGGGCGGCTAGGACAGCCCCAGCATTTT.

This chain uses TRBV7-9 with TRBJ2-5, with D perhaps TRBD1 (6 bases). Germline CDR1 and CDR2: SEHNR and FQNEAQ (reference sequence). The V end was cut by 3 bases, the J end by 1 base, with 12 bases between. This CDR3 contains 15 residues. CDR3 bases: TGTGCCAGCAGCTTTGCAGGGGCATTCCAAGAGACCCAGTACTTC. Translating it yields CASSFAGAFQETQYF.

The rearrangement links TRBV5-6 to TRBJ2-1; D ambiguous. Per germline, CDR1 SGHDT and CDR2 YYEEEE. Trimming left V 4 bases short and J 0 bases short, with 11 bases between. This CDR3 region has 15 residues. In DNA, the CDR3 is TGTGCCAGCAGCATGTTCAGAAGCTCCTACAATGAGCAGTTCTTC. Protein product: CASSMFRSSYNEQFF. Full variable domain (missing parts from reference TRBV5-6 and TRBJ2-1): DAGVTQSPTHLIKTRGQQVTLRCSPKSGHDTVSWYQQALGQGPQFIFQYYEEEERQRGNFPDRFSGHQFPNYSSELNVNALLLGDSALYLCASSMFRSSYNEQFFGPGTRLTVL.

J is TRBJ1-1 and V is TRBV4-1, with D perhaps TRBD1 (6 bases). This CDR3 region has 15 residues. Trimming took 1 base from V and 1 from J, leaving 10 bases between them. CDR1 and CDR2 from the germline V gene are MGHRA and YSYEKL. The CDR3: CASSQAIRGNTEAFF. CDR3 nucleotides: TGCGCCAGCAGCCAAGCGATCAGGGGGAACACTGAAGCTTTCTTT.

In this sample, this clone turned up once. The chain uses TRBV7-9 and TRBJ2-5, with D perhaps TRBD2 (5 bases). From germline, CDR1 is SEHNR and CDR2 FQNEAQ (reference sequence). This CDR3 region has 13 residues. Trimming left V 5 bases short and J 2 bases short, with 9 bases between. CDR3 nucleotides: TGTGCCAGCAGCCGAGGGATTCAAGAGACCCAGTACTTC. Translating it yields CASSRGIQETQYF.

The chain joins TRBV6-6 to TRBJ1-1; D may be TRBD1 (5 bases). CDR3 length equals 15 residues. Germline CDR1 reads MNHNY; CDR2 reads SVGAGI (reference sequence). The germline V and J ends were trimmed by 5 bases and 2 bases, with 15 bases remaining between them. DNA for the CDR3: TGTGCCAGCAGTGACAAACGTCAGGGAAACACTGAAGCTTTCTTT. Protein sequence: CASSDKRQGNTEAFF.

In its sample, this clone was seen once. The gene calls are TRBV5-4 and TRBJ1-2, with a possible D match to TRBD1 (5 bases). Germline V gene sequence: CDR1 SGHNT, CDR2 YYREEE (reference sequence). V was pared by 2 bases and J by 4 bases, with 9 bases between. The CDR3 totals 13 residues. This CDR3 is CASSFQGSYGYTF. CDR3 DNA: TGTGCCAGCAGCTTCCAGGGTAGCTATGGCTACACCTTC.

The chain uses TRBV27 and TRBJ2-3, with TRBD1 matching over 7 bases. Unmatched junction bases numbered 9, after V lost 0 bases and J lost 3 bases. The CDR3 sequence is 17 residues long. Per germline, CDR1 MNHEY and CDR2 SMNVEV (reference sequence). The CDR3 spells CASSLSRGGWRTDTQYF. The DNA for the CDR3 is TGTGCCAGCAGTTTATCGAGAGGGGGCTGGAGAACAGATACGCAGTATTTT.

The rearrangement uses TRBV10-3 and TRBJ1-6, with D maybe TRBD1 (6 bases). The germline V gene encodes CDR1 ENHRY and CDR2 SYGVKD. The CDR3 covers 16 residues. The ends were cut back, 3 bases at V and 0 bases at J, with 9 bases in the middle. The DNA for the CDR3 is TGTGCCATCAGTGAACAGGGTAGCTCCTATAATTCACCCCTCCACTTT. Encoded protein: CAISEQGSSYNSPLHF.

The rearrangement joins TRBV5-1 to TRBJ1-1, with 9 nucleotides matching TRBD1. CDR1 is SGHRS and CDR2 is YFSETQ in the germline V gene. V was clipped by 4 bases and J by 3 bases; unmatched bases: 4. The CDR3 loop spans 14 amino acids. DNA of the CDR3: TGCGCCAGCAGCCCACAGGGGGCGGACACTGAAGCTTTCTTT. It specifies CASSPQGADTEAFF.

The chain has TRBV5-1 and TRBJ2-3; 7 nucleotides line up with TRBD1. The CDR3 totals 16 residues. With 0 bases clipped from V and 4 bases from J, the junction kept 8 bases outside the gene matches. Germline lookup yields CDR1 SGHRS and CDR2 YFSETQ. The CDR3 coding sequence is TGCGCCAGCAGCTTGGAAGGGACAGTGGGGCCAGATACGCAGTATTTT. Encoded protein: CASSLEGTVGPDTQYF.

The table lists this clone with a few counts. The chain is built from TRBV5-4 and TRBJ1-2; D is unresolved. The germline V gene encodes CDR1 SGHNT and CDR2 YYREEE (reference sequence). V was pared by 0 bases and J by 4 bases, with 10 bases between. The CDR3 runs 14 residues. CDR3 DNA: TGTGCCAGCAGCTTGGGTCAGGCCCGCTATGGCTACACCTTC. Translated: CASSLGQARYGYTF.

The rearrangement uses TRBV6-5 and TRBJ2-7; 11 bases match TRBD2. CDR3 size: 15 residues. CDR1 is MNHEY and CDR2 is SVGAGI in the germline V gene. V lost 6 bases and J lost 1; bases outside the gene matches: 5. CDR3: CASRPASGGSYEQYF. In DNA form, the CDR3 reads TGTGCCAGCAGGCCCGCTAGCGGGGGGTCCTACGAGCAGTACTTC.

With respect to this clone: In this CDR3 the conserved last residue, phenylalanine or tryptophan, is missing, so a read error is likely. The DNA is left out, because the CDR3 cannot be placed on it with certainty; the CDR3 is given as TCRdb lists it. The CDR3 is CASSKENTLGHD. The chain recombines TRBV21-1 with TRBJ1-5; the table's D call, TRBD1, was not checked against the DNA. TRBV21-1 is described as a pseudogene. The length of the CDR3 is 12 amino acids, counting both ends.

In nucleotides, the CDR3 is TGTGCCATCAGTGAAGGGGACAGCTCCTACGAGCAGTACTTC. As protein: CAISEGDSSYEQYF. The V gene is TRBV10-3, the J gene TRBJ2-7; 7 bases map to TRBD1. Trimming cost V 3 bases and J 0 bases; bases outside gene matches: 2. The CDR3 runs to 14 residues. Germline loops: CDR1 ENHRY, CDR2 SYGVKD.

The chain links TRBV5-6 to TRBJ2-7, with TRBD2 identical over 10 bases. CDR3 length: 16 amino acids. The V gene's germline CDR1 is SGHDT and CDR2 YYEEEE. Unmatched junction bases numbered 11, after V lost 4 bases and J lost 4 bases. The CDR3 DNA reads as TGTGCCAGCAGCCCGGGGCTAGCGGGAGTAGCGTACGAGCAGTACTTC. Translated: CASSPGLAGVAYEQYF.

As DNA, the CDR3 is TGTGCCAGTAGCTTGACAGGGACCTCCTACGAGCAGTACTTC. Translating gives CASSLTGTSYEQYF. The chain employs TRBV19 and TRBJ2-7, with 7 bases fitting TRBD1. The CDR3 runs to 14 residues. Germline V gives CDR1 LNHDA, CDR2 SQIVND (reference sequence). Trimming removed 6 bases from V and 0 bases from J; junction bases left unmatched: 5.

The CDR3 loop is CASSPLSDRGNQPQHF. The CDR3 DNA follows: TGTGCCAGCAGCCCGTTAAGCGACCGAGGCAATCAGCCCCAGCATTTT. This chain uses TRBV6-6 with TRBJ1-5; D unresolved. Per the germline V gene, CDR1 is MNHNY and CDR2 is SVGAGI (reference sequence). The CDR3 contains 16 residues. The V end lost 6 bases, the J end lost 2 bases, and 17 bases lay between the germline ends.